The 26 T cell receptor beta chains reported below all come from one sample, sequenced in a study of T cell repertoires in cytomegalovirus infection. TCRdb reanalysed the reads using MiXCR and keeps one entry per CDR3 protein. The profile shows some 940,000 distinct CDR3 sequences, roughly 31% of them singletons. Their antigen targets remain unknown. Sequenced material: cultured CD8+ T cells from PBMCs, taken from culture after CMV antigen stimulation. These receptors were taken from a human donor in good health (CMV status not recorded). Some clones in this sample may be carry-over from other donors' samples.

This clonotype was counted only a few times. This chain uses TRBV7-6 with TRBJ2-2; TRBD1 is a possible D gene (6 bases). Trimming took off 0 bases at V and 7 bases at J, with 9 bases between the two ends. Germline CDR1 reads SGHVS; CDR2 reads FNYEAQ. The CDR3 runs to 14 residues. CDR3 coding DNA: TGTGCCAGCAGCTTAGCTGGGGGCATCGGGGAGCTGTTTTTT. This encodes CASSLAGGIGELFF.

The V gene is TRBV14, the J gene TRBJ2-3, with TRBD2 as a possible D gene (6 bases). CDR1 and CDR2 (germline): SGHDN, FVKESK. V dropped 3 bases and J dropped 2 bases, with 9 bases sitting between them. CDR3 length: 14 amino acids. CDR3 sequence reads: CASSHLLATDTQYF. CDR3 in DNA: TGTGCCAGCAGCCACCTACTAGCCACAGATACGCAGTATTTT.

The chain recombines TRBV19 with TRBJ2-1; D is possibly TRBD2 (7 bases). The CDR3 covers 15 residues. V shed 1 base and J shed 7 bases, with 14 bases lying between them. CDR1 is LNHDA and CDR2 is SQIVND in the germline V gene (reference sequence). The CDR3, as DNA: TGTGCCAGTAGTATAGGGGGGGGCGCCTCGAATGAGCAGTTCTTC. This encodes CASSIGGGASNEQFF. The complete variable domain, with remaining parts taken from reference TRBV19 and TRBJ2-1, reads DGGITQSPKYLFRKEGQNVTLSCEQNLNHDAMYWYRQDPGQGLRLIYYSQIVNDFQKGDIAEGYSVSREKKESFPLTVTSAQKNPTAFYLCASSIGGGASNEQFFGPGTRLTVL.

The rearrangement links TRBV7-6 to TRBJ1-1; no clear D. The CDR3 runs 14 residues. Between the trimmed V and J ends, which lost 6 bases and 1 base, there was a span of 12 bases. The germline gives CDR1 SGHVS, CDR2 FNYEAQ. The chain's CDR3 is CASSLTPENTEAFF. The CDR3 DNA sequence: TGTGCCAGCAGTCTAACCCCGGAGAACACTGAAGCTTTCTTT.

This clonotype was seen at least ten times. This chain links TRBV4-3 with TRBJ1-1, with D unclear. The ends were cut back, 0 bases at V and 5 bases at J, with 19 bases in the middle. The CDR3 runs to 17 residues. Per germline, CDR1 LGHNA and CDR2 YSLEER. CDR3 DNA: TGCGCCAGCAGCCAAGATAGATACAACCCATTGCCAACTGAAGCTTTCTTT. Translated: CASSQDRYNPLPTEAFF.

The rearrangement uses TRBV28 and TRBJ2-7, with 7 bases lining up with TRBD1. The germline V gene encodes CDR1 MDHEN and CDR2 SYDVKM. This CDR3 has 15 residues. Losses at the gene ends were 2 bases for V and 0 bases for J; bases not matched to a gene: 4. The CDR3 bases are TGTGCCAGCAGTTTAGTCGGGACAGCCTCCTACGAGCAGTACTTC. Translating it yields CASSLVGTASYEQYF.

This clonotype is a singleton in its sample. The chain is built from TRBV19 and TRBJ2-1; 8 bases line up with TRBD1. The CDR3 is 14 amino acids. From germline, CDR1 is LNHDA and CDR2 SQIVND (reference sequence). The V gene end was trimmed by 6 bases and the J gene end by 6 bases; junction bases not matched to a gene: 7. In DNA form, the CDR3 reads TGTGCCAGTAGCCAACCCACAGGGGGCAATGAGCAGTTCTTC. Its translation: CASSQPTGGNEQFF.

V usage is TRBV5-1 and J usage is TRBJ2-1; maybe TRBD1 (6 bases). Looked up from germline, CDR1 is SGHRS and CDR2 is YFSETQ. The ends were cut back, 4 bases at V and 3 bases at J, with 14 bases in the middle. This CDR3 has 15 amino acids. CDR3 loop: CASSPGHEFYNEQFF. The CDR3 coding sequence is TGCGCCAGCAGCCCGGGACACGAATTCTACAATGAGCAGTTCTTC.

This clonotype was seen repeatedly, ten times or more. The genes are TRBV7-2 and TRBJ1-4; D uncertain. Trimming took 3 bases from V and 6 from J, leaving 11 bases between them. The CDR3 has 14 residues. CDR1 is SGHTA, CDR2 FQGNSA, per germline. CDR3 residues: CASSFRTRDEKLFF. CDR3 DNA sequence: TGTGCCAGCAGCTTCCGGACGAGAGATGAAAAACTGTTTTTT.

This clonotype was observed a few times. This sequence joins TRBV27 and TRBJ1-2; TRBD1 agrees at 7 bases. CDR1 and CDR2 from the germline V gene are MNHEY and SMNVEV (reference sequence). The trim removed 6 bases at V and 3 bases at J, leaving 7 bases unmatched. The CDR3 contains 14 residues. CDR3 region: CASSQGQRYYGYTF. Written as DNA, the CDR3 is TGTGCCAGCAGCCAGGGACAGCGCTACTATGGCTACACCTTC.

This clonotype came up a few times. The V gene is TRBV11-2, the J gene TRBJ1-2; D is possibly TRBD1 (6 bases). Per germline, CDR1 SGHAT and CDR2 FQNNGV. The CDR3 totals 16 residues. Between the trimmed V and J ends, which lost 5 bases and 6 bases, there was a span of 22 bases. The CDR3 nucleotides read TGTGCCAGCAGCCTGGCCCCCGGGGGGGGCAGTGATGGCTACACCTTC. It specifies CASSLAPGGGSDGYTF.

The gene calls are TRBV20-1 and TRBJ1-2; no clear D gene. CDR3 length equals 13 residues. CDR1 and CDR2 from the germline V gene are DFQATT and SNEGSKA (reference sequence). Deletions cut 6 bases from V and 3 bases from J, with 14 bases between. This CDR3 is CSAEPTSDYGYTF. CDR3 DNA: TGCAGTGCCGAGCCTACTTCTGACTATGGCTACACCTTC.

This clonotype was recorded a few times. The chain couples TRBV7-9 to TRBJ1-1; no definite D call. This CDR3 spans 12 amino acids. CDR1 SEHNR and CDR2 FQNEAQ come from the germline V gene (reference sequence). The V end was cut by 2 bases, the J end by 8 bases, with 9 bases between. The CDR3 loop reads CASSLKAFEAFF. The CDR3 coding sequence is TGTGCCAGCAGCTTAAAGGCTTTCGAAGCTTTCTTT.

This clonotype appeared a few times. The chain joins TRBV6-5 to TRBJ2-1, with 10 bases identical to TRBD2. CDR1 is MNHEY, CDR2 SVGAGI, per germline. The CDR3 runs to 17 residues. The V gene end was trimmed by 5 bases and the J gene end by 3 bases; junction bases not matched to a gene: 10. The CDR3 spells CASSQYVLAGDYNEQFF. The CDR3 DNA reads TGTGCCAGCAGTCAATACGTTCTAGCGGGAGACTACAATGAGCAGTTCTTC.

This clonotype was counted many times. The chain uses TRBV7-8 and TRBJ2-3; no definite D call. The CDR3 has 14 residues. Per the germline V gene, CDR1 is SGHVS and CDR2 is FQNEAQ. V gave up 6 bases and J gave up 3 bases, with 13 bases separating them. The CDR3 sequence is CASRSHLSTDTQYF. The CDR3 DNA follows: TGTGCCAGCAGATCCCACCTTTCGACAGATACGCAGTATTTT.

Comments on this clonotype: This may arise from a read error, as a much more abundant clone is one base away. V usage is TRBV6-6 and J usage is TRBJ1-5; 7 bases line up with TRBD1. Germline CDR1 reads MNHNY; CDR2 reads SVGAGI (reference sequence). This CDR3 contains 15 residues. The CDR3 nucleotides are TGTGTCAGCAAAGATAGAACAGGGGTAGGCCAGCCCCAGCATTTT. Residues: CVSKDRTGVGQPQHF.

Comments on this clonotype: A read error may produce the germline difference seen at one junction end. The V and J genes are TRBV10-3 and TRBJ1-5; 9 bases agree with TRBD1. CDR3 size: 14 residues. Germline V gives CDR1 ENHRY, CDR2 SYGVKD. The CDR3 sequence: CATWTGDSNQPRHF. The CDR3 coding sequence is TGTGCCACCTGGACAGGGGATAGCAATCAGCCCCGGCATTTT.

In DNA form, the CDR3 reads TGCAGTGCTAGAGATAGGTTCGCGGGTAACATTCAGTACTTC. The encoded protein is CSARDRFAGNIQYF. The chain uses TRBV20-1 and TRBJ2-4; tentatively, D is TRBD2 (5 bases). The germline CDR1 and CDR2 sequences are DFQATT and SNEGSKA (reference sequence). Trimming took 0 bases from V and 7 from J, leaving 13 bases between them. This CDR3 is built from 14 residues.

This clonotype was counted only a few times. The chain recombines TRBV7-8 with TRBJ2-7; TRBD1 agrees at 8 bases. This CDR3 spans 15 amino acids. Losses at the gene ends were 4 bases for V and 2 bases for J; bases not matched to a gene: 7. The germline gives CDR1 SGHVS, CDR2 FQNEAQ. CDR3 amino acids: CASSSGQGAAYEQYF. The CDR3 DNA follows: TGTGCCAGCAGCTCTGGACAGGGAGCGGCCTACGAGCAGTACTTC. Supplemented by reference TRBV7-8 and TRBJ2-7, the full variable domain reads GAGVSQSPRYKVAKRGQDVALRCDPISGHVSLFWYQQALGQGPEFLTYFQNEAQLDKSGLPSDRFFAERPEGSVSTLKIQRTQQEDSAVYLCASSSGQGAAYEQYFGPGTRLTVT.

This clonotype was seen a handful of times. The rearrangement joins TRBV7-9 to TRBJ2-1, with TRBD1 matching 8 bases. Germline V CDR1 and CDR2: SEHNR, FQNEAQ (reference sequence). V trimming: 5 bases; J trimming: 6 bases; junction bases outside the gene matches: 6. The CDR3 spans 14 residues. The CDR3 nucleotides read TGTGCCAGCAGCCCACGGACAGGGTCCAATGAGCAGTTCTTC. Residues: CASSPRTGSNEQFF.

The rearrangement joins TRBV11-2 to TRBJ1-2; TRBD1 matches 8 bases. The CDR3 contains 14 residues. Trimming took 4 bases from V and 3 from J; bases not matched to a gene: 4. In germline, CDR1 is SGHAT, CDR2 FQNNGV. This CDR3 reads CASSSGTGHYGYTF. DNA for the CDR3: TGTGCCAGCAGCTCCGGGACAGGACACTATGGCTACACCTTC. Using reference TRBV11-2 and TRBJ1-2 for the parts outside the CDR3, the full variable domain is EAGVAQSPRYKIIEKRQSVAFWCNPISGHATLYWYQQILGQGPKLLIQFQNNGVVDDSQLPKDRFSAERLKGVDSTLKIQPAKLEDSAVYLCASSSGTGHYGYTFGSGTRLTVV.

The sample holds a few counts of this clonotype. This sequence joins TRBV5-6 and TRBJ1-1; maybe TRBD1 (5 bases). CDR1 and CDR2 from the germline V gene are SGHDT and YYEEEE. The CDR3 loop spans 14 amino acids. Trimming removed 4 bases from V and 5 bases from J, with 15 bases in between. CDR3 in DNA: TGTGCCAGCAGCGGGGTTGGAGGGGAGACTGAAGCTTTCTTT. Translated: CASSGVGGETEAFF. Supplemented by reference TRBV5-6 and TRBJ1-1, the full variable domain reads DAGVTQSPTHLIKTRGQQVTLRCSPKSGHDTVSWYQQALGQGPQFIFQYYEEEERQRGNFPDRFSGHQFPNYSSELNVNALLLGDSALYLCASSGVGGETEAFFGQGTRLTVV.

Notes on this clonotype: In this CDR3 the conserved last residue, phenylalanine or tryptophan, is missing, so a read error is likely. The J gene is TRBJ2-7, the V gene TRBV7-6; 10 nucleotides agree with TRBD2. J was trimmed by 2 bases and V by 5 bases; bases with no gene match: 6. Germline lookup yields CDR1 SGHVS and CDR2 FNYEAQ. This CDR3 contains 15 residues. In DNA, the CDR3 is TGTGCCAGCAGCCCTAGGACTAGCGGAACCTACGAGCAGTACTCC. This sequence encodes CASSPRTSGTYEQYS.

In this sample, this clonotype turned up a few times. The chain couples TRBV27 to TRBJ1-4; no clear D gene. The CDR3 loop spans 14 amino acids. V lost 5 bases to trimming and J lost 8 bases, with 15 bases between them. Germline CDR1 and CDR2: MNHEY and SMNVEV (reference sequence). The CDR3: CASSLAPTREKLFF. The CDR3 DNA is TGTGCCAGCAGTCTAGCCCCGACTAGGGAAAAACTGTTTTTT.

The chain employs TRBV7-6 and TRBJ1-2; TRBD1 agrees at 9 bases. V shed 5 bases and J 0 bases; nucleotides not matched to a gene: 13. CDR3 length: 18 residues. Germline CDR1 and CDR2: SGHVS and FNYEAQ. Here the CDR3 reads CASSPKQGALDANYGYTF. CDR3 nucleotide sequence: TGTGCCAGCAGCCCTAAACAGGGGGCCCTTGATGCTAACTATGGCTACACCTTC.

This sequence joins TRBV6-6 and TRBJ2-7; 8 bases align to TRBD1. The CDR3 totals 15 residues. Germline trimming cut 0 bases from V and 4 bases from J; bases unmatched to any gene: 5. Germline V lookup: CDR1 MNHNY, CDR2 SVGAGI (reference sequence). DNA for the CDR3: TGTGCCAGCAGTTACTCGGGACAGGCCCTTTACGAGCAGTACGTC. Its protein is CASSYSGQALYEQYV.